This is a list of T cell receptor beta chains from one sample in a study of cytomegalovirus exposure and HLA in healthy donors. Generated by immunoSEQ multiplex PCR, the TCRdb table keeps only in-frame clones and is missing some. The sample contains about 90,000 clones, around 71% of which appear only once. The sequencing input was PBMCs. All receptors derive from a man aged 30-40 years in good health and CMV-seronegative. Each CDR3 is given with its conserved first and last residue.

cdr3_aa: CSGGRGNDEQFF; v_call: TRBV29-1; j_call: TRBJ2-1
cdr3_aa: CASSQEEGSYGYTF; v_call: TRBV4-1; j_call: TRBJ1-2
cdr3_aa: CASSLLGGQETQYF; v_call: TRBV18; j_call: TRBJ2-5
cdr3_aa: CAISAPEGGNTEAFF; v_call: TRBV10-3; j_call: TRBJ1-1
cdr3_aa: CASSSPQAGQPQHF; v_call: TRBV7-2; j_call: TRBJ1-5
cdr3_aa: CASSQETGDPTNEKLFF; v_call: TRBV4-2; j_call: TRBJ1-4
cdr3_aa: CASSLFPSGRTDTQYF; v_call: TRBV27; j_call: TRBJ2-3
cdr3_aa: CASSDGTSNTEAFF; v_call: TRBV25-1; j_call: TRBJ1-1
cdr3_aa: CASSLGQSVVNTEAFF; v_call: TRBV18; j_call: TRBJ1-1
cdr3_aa: CASSRPGQTYGYTF; v_call: TRBV4-1; j_call: TRBJ1-2
cdr3_aa: CASSSGTGVVNEQFF; v_call: TRBV5-1; j_call: TRBJ2-1
cdr3_aa: CASSYEGYEQYF; v_call: TRBV5-6; j_call: TRBJ2-7
cdr3_aa: CASSTLAGSYNEQFF; v_call: TRBV19; j_call: TRBJ2-1
cdr3_aa: CASSRGPDSNQPQHF; v_call: TRBV4-1; j_call: TRBJ1-5
cdr3_aa: CAWTPGGAGTDTQYF; v_call: TRBV30; j_call: TRBJ2-3
cdr3_aa: CASSQEGAGAPTPQYF; v_call: TRBV4-2; j_call: TRBJ2-3
cdr3_aa: CASSHGQYSNQPQHF; v_call: TRBV6-1; j_call: TRBJ1-5
cdr3_aa: CASSDSTSGSYEQYF; v_call: TRBV25-1; j_call: TRBJ2-7
cdr3_aa: CASSKTGGTGYTF; v_call: TRBV27; j_call: TRBJ1-2
cdr3_aa: CASSVAPREAGGSPLHF; v_call: TRBV9; j_call: TRBJ1-6
cdr3_aa: CASSLQNYGYTF; v_call: TRBV7-9; j_call: TRBJ1-2
cdr3_aa: CASSQGRGNQPQHF; v_call: TRBV6-5; j_call: TRBJ1-5
cdr3_aa: CASSLEGDTEAFF; v_call: TRBV7-9; j_call: TRBJ1-1
cdr3_aa: CASSLVSSGIIVGEQFF; v_call: TRBV5-5; j_call: TRBJ2-1
cdr3_aa: CASSMGTGTPYEQYF; v_call: TRBV9; j_call: TRBJ2-7
cdr3_aa: CAWIRLSEAFF; v_call: TRBV30; j_call: TRBJ1-1
cdr3_aa: CASSLSGHEQYF; v_call: TRBV7-3; j_call: TRBJ2-7
cdr3_aa: CASSLSAGEQFF; v_call: TRBV27; j_call: TRBJ2-1
cdr3_aa: CASSEGKKGGDGYTF; v_call: TRBV2; j_call: TRBJ1-2
cdr3_aa: CASSLTSQETQYF; v_call: TRBV28; j_call: TRBJ2-5
cdr3_aa: CASSIGQRESDEQYF; v_call: TRBV19; j_call: TRBJ2-7
cdr3_aa: CASSFRQDPGTQYF; v_call: TRBV5-5; j_call: TRBJ2-5
cdr3_aa: CASSLDGGGNSPLHF; v_call: TRBV7-3; j_call: TRBJ1-6
cdr3_aa: CASSLGAGRTGELFF; v_call: TRBV5-1; j_call: TRBJ2-2
cdr3_aa: CASSVELGAEAFF; v_call: TRBV7-3; j_call: TRBJ1-1
cdr3_aa: CASSGLGGAGNTIYF; v_call: TRBV5-6; j_call: TRBJ1-3
cdr3_aa: CASLGGDEQYF; v_call: TRBV6-1; j_call: TRBJ2-7
cdr3_aa: CASSEEMTVVTYEQYF; v_call: TRBV6-1; j_call: TRBJ2-7
cdr3_aa: CASSLNTGELFF; v_call: TRBV6-1; j_call: TRBJ2-2
cdr3_aa: CSVEKAGAHMGTQYF; v_call: TRBV29-1; j_call: TRBJ2-5
cdr3_aa: CASRQGATGNHEQYF; v_call: TRBV27; j_call: TRBJ2-7
cdr3_aa: CASSTAGGQLIMNTEAFF; v_call: TRBV4-1; j_call: TRBJ1-1
cdr3_aa: CASSEPGGADTQYF; v_call: TRBV6-1; j_call: TRBJ2-3
cdr3_aa: CASSSNRIANYGYTF; v_call: TRBV7-7; j_call: TRBJ1-2
cdr3_aa: CASSLQGQTGELFF; v_call: TRBV7-9; j_call: TRBJ2-2
cdr3_aa: CASSTPGLAQETQYF; v_call: TRBV5-4; j_call: TRBJ2-5
cdr3_aa: CASSRPGQGNTEAFF; v_call: TRBV6-5; j_call: TRBJ1-1
cdr3_aa: CSASSGAAAFF; v_call: TRBV20-1; j_call: TRBJ1-1
cdr3_aa: CASSPGQGSADTQYF; v_call: TRBV6-1; j_call: TRBJ2-3
cdr3_aa: CASSPAPRVYEQYF; v_call: TRBV27; j_call: TRBJ2-7
cdr3_aa: CASSLVGLDDYEQYF; v_call: TRBV5-1; j_call: TRBJ2-7
cdr3_aa: CASRRQGEADTQYF; v_call: TRBV5-4; j_call: TRBJ2-3
cdr3_aa: CASSLGSLQETQYF; v_call: TRBV5-4; j_call: TRBJ2-5